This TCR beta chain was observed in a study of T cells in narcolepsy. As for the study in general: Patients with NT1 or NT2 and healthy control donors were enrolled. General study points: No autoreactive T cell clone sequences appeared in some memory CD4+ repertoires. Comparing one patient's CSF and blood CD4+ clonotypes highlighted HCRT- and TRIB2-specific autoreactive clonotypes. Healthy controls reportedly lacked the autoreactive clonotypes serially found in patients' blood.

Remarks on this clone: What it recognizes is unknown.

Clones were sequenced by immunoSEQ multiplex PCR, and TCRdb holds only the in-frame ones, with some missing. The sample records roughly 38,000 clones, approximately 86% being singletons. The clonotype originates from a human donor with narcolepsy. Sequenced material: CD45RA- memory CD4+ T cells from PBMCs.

CDR3 amino acids: CASSYSQGDGNQPQHF. The CDR3 region has the DNA TGTGCCAGCAGTTACTCACAGGGGGACGGCAATCAGCCCCAGCATTTT. The V and J genes are TRBV6-6 and TRBJ1-5; TRBD1 matches at 8 bases. The CDR3 totals 16 residues. Looked up from germline, CDR1 is MNHNY and CDR2 is SVGAGI (reference sequence). Trimming removed 0 bases from V and 2 bases from J; junction bases left unmatched: 3.